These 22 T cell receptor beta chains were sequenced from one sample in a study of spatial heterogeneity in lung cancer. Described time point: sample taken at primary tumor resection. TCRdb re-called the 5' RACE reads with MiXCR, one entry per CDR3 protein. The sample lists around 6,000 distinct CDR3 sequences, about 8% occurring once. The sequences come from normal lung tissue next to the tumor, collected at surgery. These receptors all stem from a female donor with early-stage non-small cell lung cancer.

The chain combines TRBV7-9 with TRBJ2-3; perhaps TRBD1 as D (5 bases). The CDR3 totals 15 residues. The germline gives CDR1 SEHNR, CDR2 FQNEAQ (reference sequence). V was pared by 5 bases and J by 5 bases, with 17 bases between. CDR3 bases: TGTGCCAGCAGCCCTCAGAGTGGGGCGAAAGATACGCAGTATTTT. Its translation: CASSPQSGAKDTQYF. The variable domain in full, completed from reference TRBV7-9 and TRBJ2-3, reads DTGVSQNPRHKITKRGQNVTFRCDPISEHNRLYWYRQTLGQGPEFLTYFQNEAQLEKSRLLSDRFSAERPKGSFSTLEIQRTEQGDSAMYLCASSPQSGAKDTQYFGPGTRLTVL.

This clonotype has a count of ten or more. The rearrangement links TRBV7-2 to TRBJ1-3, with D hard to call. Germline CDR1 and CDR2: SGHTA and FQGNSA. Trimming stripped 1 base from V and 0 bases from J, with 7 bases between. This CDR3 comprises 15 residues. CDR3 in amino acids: CASSLEAVSGNTIYF. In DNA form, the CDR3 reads TGTGCCAGCAGCTTAGAGGCAGTCTCTGGAAACACCATATATTTT.

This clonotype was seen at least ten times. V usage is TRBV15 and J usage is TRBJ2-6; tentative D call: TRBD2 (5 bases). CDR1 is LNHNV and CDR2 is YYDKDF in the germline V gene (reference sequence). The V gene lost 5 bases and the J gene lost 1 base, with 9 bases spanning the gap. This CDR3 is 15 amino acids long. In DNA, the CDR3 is TGTGCCACCAGCCCACGGGGTTCTGGGGCCAACGTCCTGACTTTC. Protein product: CATSPRGSGANVLTF.

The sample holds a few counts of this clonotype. CDR3 DNA: TGCGCCAGCAGCAGGGAGTTGTCAGCGGGGGGGAGGTATGAGCAGTTCTTC. It yields the protein CASSRELSAGGRYEQFF. The chain links TRBV4-1 to TRBJ2-1, with 10 bases aligning to TRBD2. CDR3 length: 17 residues. Germline assignment: CDR1 MGHRA and CDR2 YSYEKL. V shed 5 bases, J shed 8 bases, and the junction held 15 bases outside the gene matches.

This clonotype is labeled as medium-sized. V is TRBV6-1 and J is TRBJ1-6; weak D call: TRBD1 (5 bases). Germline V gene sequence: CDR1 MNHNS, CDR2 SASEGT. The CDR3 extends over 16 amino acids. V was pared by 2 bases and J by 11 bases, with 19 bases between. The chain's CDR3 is CASSERGAGTWAPLHF. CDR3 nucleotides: TGTGCCAGCAGTGAAAGGGGAGCCGGGACTTGGGCACCCCTCCACTTT.

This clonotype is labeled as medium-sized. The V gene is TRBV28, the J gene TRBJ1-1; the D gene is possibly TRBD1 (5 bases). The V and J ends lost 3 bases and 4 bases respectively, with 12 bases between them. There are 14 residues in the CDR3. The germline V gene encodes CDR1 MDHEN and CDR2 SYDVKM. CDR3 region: CASSFRQGGTEAFF. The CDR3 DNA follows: TGTGCCAGCAGTTTTAGGCAGGGTGGCACTGAAGCTTTCTTT. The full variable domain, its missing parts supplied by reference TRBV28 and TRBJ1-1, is DVKVTQSSRYLVKRTGEKVFLECVQDMDHENMFWYRQDPGLGLRLIYFSYDVKMKEKGDIPEGYSVSREKKERFSLILESASTNQTSMYLCASSFRQGGTEAFFGQGTRLTVV.

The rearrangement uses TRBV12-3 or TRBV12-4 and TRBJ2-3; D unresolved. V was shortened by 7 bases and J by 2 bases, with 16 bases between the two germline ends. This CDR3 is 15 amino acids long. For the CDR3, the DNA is TGTGCCAGCACCTCAAGGACGCAAAACACAGATACGCAGTATTTT. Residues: CASTSRTQNTDTQYF.

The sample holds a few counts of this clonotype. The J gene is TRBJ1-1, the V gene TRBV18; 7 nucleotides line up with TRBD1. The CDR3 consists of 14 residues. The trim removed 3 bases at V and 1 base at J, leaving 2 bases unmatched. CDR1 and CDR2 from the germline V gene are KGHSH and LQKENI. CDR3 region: CASSPDRKNTEAFF. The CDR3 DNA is TGTGCCAGCTCACCGGACAGGAAGAACACTGAAGCTTTCTTT.

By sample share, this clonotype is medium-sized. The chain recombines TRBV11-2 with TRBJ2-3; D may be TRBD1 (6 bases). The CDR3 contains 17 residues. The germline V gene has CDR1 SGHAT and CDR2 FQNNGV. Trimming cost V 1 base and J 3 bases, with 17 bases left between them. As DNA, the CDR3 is TGTGCCAGCAGCTTAGGGGTTGTGGGGCAGGGGACAGATACGCAGTATTTT. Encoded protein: CASSLGVVGQGTDTQYF.

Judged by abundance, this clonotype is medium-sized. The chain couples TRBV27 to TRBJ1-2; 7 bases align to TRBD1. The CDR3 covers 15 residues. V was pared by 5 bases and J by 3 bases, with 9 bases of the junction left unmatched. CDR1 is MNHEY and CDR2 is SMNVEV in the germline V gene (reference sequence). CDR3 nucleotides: TGTGCCAGCAGTCTTATTGGGGACAGTGACTATGGCTACACCTTC. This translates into CASSLIGDSDYGYTF.

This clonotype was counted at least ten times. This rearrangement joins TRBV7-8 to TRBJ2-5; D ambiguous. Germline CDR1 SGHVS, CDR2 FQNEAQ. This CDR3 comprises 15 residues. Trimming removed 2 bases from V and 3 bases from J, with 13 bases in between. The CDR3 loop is CASSLWKGRKETQYF. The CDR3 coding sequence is TGTGCCAGCAGCTTATGGAAGGGAAGGAAAGAGACCCAGTACTTC. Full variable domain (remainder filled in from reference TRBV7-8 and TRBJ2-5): GAGVSQSPRYKVAKRGQDVALRCDPISGHVSLFWYQQALGQGPEFLTYFQNEAQLDKSGLPSDRFFAERPEGSVSTLKIQRTQQEDSAVYLCASSLWKGRKETQYFGPGTRLLVL.

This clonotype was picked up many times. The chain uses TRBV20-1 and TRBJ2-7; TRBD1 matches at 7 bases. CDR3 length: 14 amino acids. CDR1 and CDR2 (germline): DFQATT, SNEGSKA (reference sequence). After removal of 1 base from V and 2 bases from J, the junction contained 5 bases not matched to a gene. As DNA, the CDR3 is TGCAGTGCTAGAGGAAACAGGGGTGCCTACGAGCAGTACTTC. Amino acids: CSARGNRGAYEQYF.

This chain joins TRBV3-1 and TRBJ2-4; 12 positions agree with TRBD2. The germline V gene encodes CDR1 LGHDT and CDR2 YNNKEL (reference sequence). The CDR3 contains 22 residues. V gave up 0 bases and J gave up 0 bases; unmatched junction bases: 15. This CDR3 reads CASSQELAGGGAKRGAKNIQYF. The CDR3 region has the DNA TGTGCCAGCAGCCAAGAGCTAGCGGGGGGGGGAGCCAAAAGGGGAGCCAAAAACATTCAGTACTTC.

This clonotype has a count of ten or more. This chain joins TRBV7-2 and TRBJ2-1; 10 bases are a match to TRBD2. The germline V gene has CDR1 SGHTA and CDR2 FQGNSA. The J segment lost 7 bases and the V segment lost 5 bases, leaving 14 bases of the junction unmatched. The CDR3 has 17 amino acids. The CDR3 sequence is CASSPRSSGGLSNEQFF. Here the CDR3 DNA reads TGTGCCAGCAGCCCACGGTCTAGCGGGGGCCTTTCTAATGAGCAGTTCTTC.

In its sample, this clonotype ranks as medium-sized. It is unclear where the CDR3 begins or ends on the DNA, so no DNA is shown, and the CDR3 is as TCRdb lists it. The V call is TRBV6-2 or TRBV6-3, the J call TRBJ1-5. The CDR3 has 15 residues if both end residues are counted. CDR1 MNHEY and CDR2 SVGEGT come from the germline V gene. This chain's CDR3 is CASSTSGGSNQPQHF.

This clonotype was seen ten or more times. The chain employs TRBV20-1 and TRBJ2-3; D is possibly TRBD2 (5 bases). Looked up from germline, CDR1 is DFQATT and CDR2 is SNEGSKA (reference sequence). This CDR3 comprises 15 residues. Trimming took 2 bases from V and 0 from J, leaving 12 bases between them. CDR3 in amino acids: CSARLRRTSTDTQYF. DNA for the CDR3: TGCAGTGCTAGACTCCGTAGGACTAGCACAGATACGCAGTATTTT.

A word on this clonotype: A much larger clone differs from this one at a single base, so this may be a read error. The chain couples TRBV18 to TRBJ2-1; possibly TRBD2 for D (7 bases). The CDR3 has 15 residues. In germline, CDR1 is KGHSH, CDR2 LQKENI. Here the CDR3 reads CASSTQGGGRDEQLF. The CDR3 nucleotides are TGTGCCAGCTCCACCCAAGGGGGGGGCCGCGATGAGCAGTTATTC.

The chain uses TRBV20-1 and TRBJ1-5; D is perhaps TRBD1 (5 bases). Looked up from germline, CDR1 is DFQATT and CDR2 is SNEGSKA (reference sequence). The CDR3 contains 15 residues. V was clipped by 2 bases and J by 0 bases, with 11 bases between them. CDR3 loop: CSARPSGTSNQPQHF. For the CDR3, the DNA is TGCAGTGCTAGACCCTCCGGGACTAGCAATCAGCCCCAGCATTTT.

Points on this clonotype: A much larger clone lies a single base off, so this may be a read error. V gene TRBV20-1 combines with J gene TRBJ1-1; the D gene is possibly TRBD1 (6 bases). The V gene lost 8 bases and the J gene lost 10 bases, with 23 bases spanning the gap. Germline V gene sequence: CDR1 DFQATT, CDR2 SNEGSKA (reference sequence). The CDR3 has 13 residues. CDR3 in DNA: TGCAGTTCCCCCGCTTGGGACACAGTCGGAGCTTTCTTT. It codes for CSSPAWDTVGAFF.

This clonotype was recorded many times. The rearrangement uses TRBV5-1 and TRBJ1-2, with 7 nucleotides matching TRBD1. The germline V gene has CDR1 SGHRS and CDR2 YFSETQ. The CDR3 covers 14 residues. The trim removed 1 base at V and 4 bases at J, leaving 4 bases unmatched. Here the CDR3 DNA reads TGCGCCAGCAGCTTGTCGGGGACAGTCTATGGCTACACCTTC. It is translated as CASSLSGTVYGYTF.

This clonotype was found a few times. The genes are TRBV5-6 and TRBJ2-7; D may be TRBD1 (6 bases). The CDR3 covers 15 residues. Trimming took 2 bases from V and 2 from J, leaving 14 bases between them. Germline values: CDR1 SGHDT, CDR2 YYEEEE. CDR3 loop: CASSFRQTGTYEQYF. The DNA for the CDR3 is TGTGCCAGCAGCTTCCGTCAGACAGGAACCTACGAGCAGTACTTC.

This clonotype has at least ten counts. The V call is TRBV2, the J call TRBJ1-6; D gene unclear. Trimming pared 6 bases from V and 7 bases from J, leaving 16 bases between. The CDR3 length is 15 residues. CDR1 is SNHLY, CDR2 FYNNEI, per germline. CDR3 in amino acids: CASREQNHSNSPLHF. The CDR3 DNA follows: TGTGCCAGCAGGGAACAGAATCACAGCAATTCACCCCTCCACTTT.